The 21 T cell receptor beta chains listed next were all sequenced from one sample in a study of CD8 T cells in ankylosing spondylitis (dated by TCRdb to the late 2010s). Receptors were amplified or captured by 5' RACE. Reads for this sample came from an Illumina HiSeq 2500. TCRdb took the public reads, trimmed them with fastp at Q25, ran MiXCR for clone calling and kept in-frame beta chains. CDR3 protein sequences are deduplicated, and each keeps its most common genes and DNA. This sample lists approximately 150,000 distinct CDR3 sequences; 25% to 35% were detected once. The top ten hold 6% of the sample. Sample: synovial fluid, either unsorted or a sorted T cell fraction (not recorded which). The receptors were gathered from a male donor with ankylosing spondylitis.

There are many counts of this clonotype. The chain joins TRBV6-1 to TRBJ2-3; possible D gene TRBD1, 6 bases. V lost 5 bases and J lost 2, with 14 bases in between. There are 15 residues in the CDR3. Germline V gives CDR1 MNHNS, CDR2 SASEGT. CDR3 loop: CASSPTDRYTDTQYF. In DNA form, the CDR3 reads TGTGCCAGCAGTCCCACAGACAGGTACACAGATACGCAGTATTTT.

This clonotype was counted only a few times. The CDR3 protein is CASRPTAASNYGYTF. CDR3 bases: TGCGCCAGCAGACCGACCGCGGCTTCTAACTATGGCTACACCTTC. The chain has TRBV5-1 and TRBJ1-2; D is uncertain. The CDR3 runs 15 residues. V was clipped by 5 bases and J by 0 bases, with 14 bases between them. Germline CDR1 reads SGHRS; CDR2 reads YFSETQ.

This clonotype appeared a few times. The chain employs TRBV7-9 and TRBJ1-1, with D possibly being TRBD1 (6 bases). The V gene's germline CDR1 is SEHNR and CDR2 FQNEAQ (reference sequence). V gave up 5 bases and J gave up 1 base, with 17 bases separating them. There are 16 residues in the CDR3. CDR3 coding DNA: TGTGCCAGCAGCCAGCGTTGGACAGTTGAGAACACTGAAGCTTTCTTT. Its translation: CASSQRWTVENTEAFF.

This clonotype was recorded a few times. The V call is TRBV15, the J call TRBJ2-1; D gene uncertain. V lost 2 bases to trimming and J lost 9 bases, with 5 bases between them. CDR1 is LNHNV and CDR2 is YYDKDF in the germline V gene (reference sequence). CDR3 length: 11 amino acids. The CDR3 protein is CATSRLGEQFF. The CDR3 bases are TGTGCCACCAGCAGACTCGGTGAGCAGTTCTTC.

The chain carries TRBV20-1 and TRBJ2-6; 8 bases are a match to TRBD2. The CDR3 is 17 residues long. The germline V gene encodes CDR1 DFQATT and CDR2 SNEGSKA (reference sequence). The J segment lost 2 bases and the V segment lost 0 bases, leaving 6 bases of the junction unmatched. The CDR3, as DNA: TGCAGTGCTAGAGATGGAGCGGGAGTTGCTGGGGCCAACGTCCTGACTTTC. Amino acid sequence: CSARDGAGVAGANVLTF.

CDR3 sequence (DNA): TGTGCCGGAGGACAGGGGGCCAATTCACCCCTCCACTTT. It encodes CAGGQGANSPLHF. The genes are TRBV11-2 and TRBJ1-6; 11 positions match TRBD1. Trimming took 11 bases from V and 7 from J; bases not matched to a gene: 4. CDR1 is SGHAT and CDR2 is FQNNGV in the germline V gene. The CDR3 is made up of 13 amino acids.

This clonotype occurred many times. The chain couples TRBV3-1 to TRBJ1-4; 7 nucleotides line up with TRBD1. From germline, CDR1 is LGHDT and CDR2 YNNKEL (reference sequence). There are 16 residues in the CDR3. Trimming cost V 5 bases and J 2 bases; bases outside gene matches: 8. CDR3 sequence (DNA): TGTGCCAGCAGCAGCCGGCCGGGACAGACTAATGAAAAACTGTTTTTT. This encodes CASSSRPGQTNEKLFF.

This clonotype was recorded only once. V usage is TRBV9 and J usage is TRBJ2-2, with 14 bases that match TRBD2. Losses at the gene ends were 4 bases for V and 7 bases for J; bases not matched to a gene: 6. The CDR3 has 16 amino acids. The germline V gene encodes CDR1 SGDLS and CDR2 YYNGEE. The CDR3 DNA sequence: TGTGCCAGCAGCCCGGGGACTAGCGGGGGCCTCGGGGAGCTGTTTTTT. Translated, it gives CASSPGTSGGLGELFF. Filled out from reference TRBV9 and TRBJ2-2, the complete variable domain reads DSGVTQTPKHLITATGQRVTLRCSPRSGDLSVYWYQQSLDQGLQFLIQYYNGEERAKGNILERFSAQQFPDLHSELNLSSLELGDSALYFCASSPGTSGGLGELFFGEGSRLTVL.

This clonotype was detected only a few times. This rearrangement joins TRBV7-9 to TRBJ1-6; 9 bases agree with TRBD1. This CDR3 has 14 residues. Germline CDR1 and CDR2: SEHNR and FQNEAQ (reference sequence). With 4 bases clipped from V and 9 bases from J, the junction kept 4 bases outside the gene matches. CDR3 in DNA: TGTGCCAGCAGCTCGGGACAGGGAGGTTCACCCCTCCACTTT. Protein sequence: CASSSGQGGSPLHF.

In this sample, this clonotype turned up a few times. V and J are TRBV29-1 and TRBJ1-1, with a possible D match to TRBD1 (5 bases). V was pared by 4 bases and J by 0 bases, with 9 bases between. The CDR3 is made up of 13 amino acids. Germline CDR1 reads SQVTM; CDR2 reads ANQGSEA. The CDR3 DNA reads TGCAGCGTTGTGACAGAAATGAACACTGAAGCTTTCTTT. It encodes CSVVTEMNTEAFF.

The V and J genes are TRBV27 and TRBJ2-3; 12 bases are a match to TRBD2. The CDR3 loop spans 15 amino acids. The V gene's germline CDR1 is MNHEY and CDR2 SMNVEV (reference sequence). Trimming removed 3 bases from V and 8 bases from J; junction bases left unmatched: 6. CDR3 nucleotides: TGTGCCAGCAGTTTCCTGACTAGCGGGGGAGGTACGCAGTATTTT. As protein: CASSFLTSGGGTQYF.

J is TRBJ1-2 and V is TRBV7-9; D is undetermined. Per germline, CDR1 SEHNR and CDR2 FQNEAQ (reference sequence). Trimming took off 3 bases at V and 5 bases at J, with 7 bases between the two ends. The CDR3 loop spans 12 amino acids. Here the CDR3 reads CASSLKEYGYTF. CDR3 bases: TGTGCCAGCAGCTTGAAGGAATATGGCTACACCTTC.

At least ten counts were recorded for this clonotype. V gene TRBV20-1 combines with J gene TRBJ2-1, with TRBD2 matching 7 bases. CDR1 and CDR2 from the germline V gene are DFQATT and SNEGSKA (reference sequence). Unmatched junction bases numbered 7, after V lost 3 bases and J lost 2 bases. The CDR3 is made up of 15 amino acids. Here the CDR3 reads CSARPGTKPYNEQFF. The CDR3 DNA sequence: TGCAGTGCTAGGCCAGGGACTAAGCCCTACAATGAGCAGTTCTTC.

The rearrangement links TRBV21-1 to TRBJ2-1; the D call of TRBD2 is as the table states it, not checked on the DNA. TRBV21-1 is annotated as a pseudogene. The CDR3 has 20 amino acids. The CDR3 coding sequence is TGTGCCAGCAGCCCCCGCTGGCTAGCGGGTCCCCTAAGCTCCTACAATGAGCAGTTCTTC. Translation: CASSPRWLAGPLSSYNEQFF.

Worth noting for this clonotype: A clone one base away is much larger, so this may be a read error. The V gene is TRBV11-3, the J gene TRBJ2-7; 10 bases are shared with TRBD2. CDR3 length equals 13 residues. CDR1 is SGHNT, CDR2 YENEEA, per germline. The trim removed 1 base at V and 6 bases at J, leaving 0 bases unmatched. The CDR3 DNA is TGTGCCAGCAGCTTAGGGACTAGCGGCGAGCAGTACTTC. This codes for CASSLGTSGEQYF.

This clonotype was seen a handful of times. J is TRBJ2-3 and V is TRBV5-1; 9 positions match TRBD1. There are 15 residues in the CDR3. V dropped 4 bases and J dropped 1; count of bases not matched to a gene: 4. Per the germline V gene, CDR1 is SGHRS and CDR2 is YFSETQ. In nucleotides, the CDR3 is TGCGCCAGCAGCATGGGACAGGGCGGCACAGATACGCAGTATTTT. Translated, it gives CASSMGQGGTDTQYF.

The genes are TRBV20-1 and TRBJ1-6, with a tentative D call TRBD1 (5 bases). The CDR3 sequence is 13 residues long. V was clipped by 3 bases and J by 7 bases, with 10 bases between them. In germline, CDR1 is DFQATT, CDR2 SNEGSKA (reference sequence). CDR3 protein: CSASQGRNSPLHF. The CDR3, as DNA: TGCAGTGCTAGTCAGGGTCGAAATTCACCCCTCCACTTT.

The sample holds many counts of this clonotype. This chain connects TRBV3-1 to TRBJ2-7; TRBD2 aligns across 9 bases. The CDR3 extends over 16 amino acids. After removal of 1 base from V and 3 bases from J, the junction contained 7 bases not matched to a gene. The V gene's germline CDR1 is LGHDT and CDR2 YNNKEL (reference sequence). CDR3 loop: CASSQGDSGRDYEQYF. In DNA, the CDR3 is TGTGCCAGCAGCCAAGGGGATAGCGGGAGAGACTACGAGCAGTACTTC.

This clonotype was observed a few times. The J gene is TRBJ2-2, the V gene TRBV28; 8 bases are a match to TRBD1. CDR1 is MDHEN, CDR2 SYDVKM, per germline. This CDR3 spans 13 amino acids. V lost 5 bases and J lost 13; bases outside the gene matches: 9. CDR3 in amino acids: CASSPRAGGVLFF. CDR3 DNA sequence: TGTGCCAGCAGTCCCCGAGCAGGGGGCGTGCTGTTTTTT.

This clonotype has more than one count but fewer than ten. This chain uses TRBV24-1 with TRBJ2-3, with D maybe TRBD1 (5 bases). The V end was cut by 9 bases, the J end by 2 bases, with 14 bases between. The CDR3 length is 14 residues. Per the germline V gene, CDR1 is KGHDR and CDR2 is SFDVKD. DNA for the CDR3: TGTGCCACCGGGCAGGGTACCCCCACAGATACGCAGTATTTT. Encoded protein: CATGQGTPTDTQYF.

This chain connects TRBV2 to TRBJ1-6; D remains unclear. Trimming stripped 7 bases from V and 4 bases from J, with 11 bases between. From germline, CDR1 is SNHLY and CDR2 FYNNEI. This CDR3 is 14 amino acids long. DNA for the CDR3: TGTGCCAGCACCGAGGGTTATTATAATTCACCCCTCCACTTT. It encodes CASTEGYYNSPLHF.